This entry features one T cell receptor (beta chain) sequence. Antigen: not known. The CDR3 is 15 amino acids. From germline, CDR1 is SGHRS and CDR2 YFSETQ. After removal of 0 bases from V and 1 base from J, the junction contained 3 bases not matched to a gene. This sample is drawn from a study of cytomegalovirus exposure and HLA in healthy donors. The overall study: Out of 398 genotyped donors, about 81% belonged to the Caucasian-associated ancestry cluster. Study results and limitations: Beyond CMV serostatus, there was no information to go on about immune exposure. In a later analysis, at a false discovery rate of 0.05, roughly 17,000 TCR beta sequences were associated with HLA alleles.

This PCR relied on a set of 60 Vbeta primers and 13 Jbeta primers. Clones were read by immunoSEQ multiplex PCR, and TCRdb kept only the in-frame ones, dropping some. The sample data list 100,000 to 150,000 clones. Those who donated were healthy bone marrow donors. Sequencing was done on a sample of PBMCs. The receptor was derived from a woman in her forties in good health and CMV-seropositive. J is TRBJ2-7 and V is TRBV5-1; TRBD2 agrees at 8 bases. CDR3 residues: CASSLEREKSYEQYF. The CDR3, as DNA: TGCGCCAGCAGCTTGGAGCGGGAGAAATCCTACGAGCAGTACTTC.